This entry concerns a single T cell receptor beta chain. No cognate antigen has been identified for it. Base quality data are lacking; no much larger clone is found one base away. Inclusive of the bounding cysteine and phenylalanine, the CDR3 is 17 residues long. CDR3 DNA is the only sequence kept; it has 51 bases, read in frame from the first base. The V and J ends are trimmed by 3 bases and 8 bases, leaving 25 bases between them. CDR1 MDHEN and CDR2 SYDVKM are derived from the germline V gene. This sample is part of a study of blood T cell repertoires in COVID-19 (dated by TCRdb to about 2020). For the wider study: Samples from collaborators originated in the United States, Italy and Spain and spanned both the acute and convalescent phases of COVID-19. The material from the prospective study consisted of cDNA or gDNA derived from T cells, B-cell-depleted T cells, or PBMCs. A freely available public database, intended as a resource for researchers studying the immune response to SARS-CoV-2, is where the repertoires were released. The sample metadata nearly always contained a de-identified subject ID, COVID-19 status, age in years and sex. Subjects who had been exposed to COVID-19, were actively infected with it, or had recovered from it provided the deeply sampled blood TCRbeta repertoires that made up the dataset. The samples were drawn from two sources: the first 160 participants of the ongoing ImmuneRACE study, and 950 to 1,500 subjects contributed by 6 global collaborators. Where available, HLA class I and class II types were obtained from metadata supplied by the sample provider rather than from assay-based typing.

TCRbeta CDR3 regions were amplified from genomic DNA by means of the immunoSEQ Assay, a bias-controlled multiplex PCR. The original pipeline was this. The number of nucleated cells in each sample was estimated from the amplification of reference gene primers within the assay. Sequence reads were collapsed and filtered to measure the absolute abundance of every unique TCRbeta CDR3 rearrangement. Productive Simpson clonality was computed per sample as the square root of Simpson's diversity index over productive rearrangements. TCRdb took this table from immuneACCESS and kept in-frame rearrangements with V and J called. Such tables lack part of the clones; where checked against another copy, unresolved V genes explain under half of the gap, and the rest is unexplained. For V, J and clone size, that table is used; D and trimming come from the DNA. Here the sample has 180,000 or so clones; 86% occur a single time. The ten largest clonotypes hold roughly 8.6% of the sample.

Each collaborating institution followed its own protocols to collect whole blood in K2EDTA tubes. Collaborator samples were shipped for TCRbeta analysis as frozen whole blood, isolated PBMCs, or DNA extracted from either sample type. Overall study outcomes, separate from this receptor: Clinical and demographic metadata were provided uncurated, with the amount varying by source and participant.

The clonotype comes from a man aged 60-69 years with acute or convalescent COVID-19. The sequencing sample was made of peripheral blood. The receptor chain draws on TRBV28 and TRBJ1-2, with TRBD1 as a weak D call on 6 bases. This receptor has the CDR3 CASSFLQPSGHLRGYTF. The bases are TGTGCCAGCAGTTTCTTGCAACCTTCGGGACATCTCCGGGGCTACACCTTC.